This paragraph covers one TCR beta chain sequence. CDR3 length: 16 amino acids. V lost 2 bases and J lost 3, with 17 bases in between. The germline CDR1 and CDR2 sequences are MNHEY and SVGEGT. The data originate from a study of control samples from healthy donors and cancer patients. Here immunoSEQ multiplex PCR was the method, and the copy in TCRdb shows in-frame clones only, minus some. Among under 200,000 clones listed, about 94% were seen once. V usage is TRBV6-2 or TRBV6-3 and J usage is TRBJ2-7; no reliable D call. The receptor was isolated from a woman aged 25-40 years in good health. Source material: blood. CDR3 in amino acids: CASSYHFGLGRYEQYF. CDR3 DNA sequence: TGTGCCAGCAGTTACCATTTCGGGCTTGGGCGCTACGAGCAGTACTTC.